This T cell receptor beta chain emerged from a study of graft-versus-host responses after intestinal transplantation. Whole-study findings and limits: Marrow from the recipient contained GvH clones, some of which had appeared first in ileum or blood.

Clones were sequenced by immunoSEQ multiplex PCR, and TCRdb holds only the in-frame ones, with some missing. The data contain tens of thousands of clones, about 93% of them singletons. Germline V gene sequence: CDR1 SGDLS, CDR2 YYNGEE. The CDR3 contains 14 residues. V dropped 4 bases and J dropped 0 bases, with 11 bases sitting between them. Turning to this clone: Its specificity is not known.

The TCR was taken from a human donor who was the organ donor for an intestinal transplant. The sequences come from unstimulated CD8+ T cells sorted from spleen or lymph node cells, collected before transplant. This chain joins TRBV9 and TRBJ2-7; D may be TRBD1 or TRBD2 (6 bases each). CDR3 residues: CASSTRGLSYEQYF. The CDR3, as DNA: TGTGCCAGCAGCACCCGGGGGCTCTCCTACGAGCAGTACTTC.